Given below is one T cell receptor beta chain in context. Vbeta (60) and Jbeta (13) primers were used in the PCR. Generated by immunoSEQ multiplex PCR, the TCRdb table keeps only in-frame clones and is missing some. The data contain around 190,000 clones, around 90% of them seen just once; the ten biggest clones take up under 1.2%. The sample originates from a study of cytomegalovirus exposure and HLA in healthy donors. The sample comprised PBMCs. This receptor was obtained from a boy under 10 years old in good health and CMV-seronegative.

The chain's CDR3 is CASNLAGGELFF. CDR3 DNA sequence: TGTGCCAGCAATCTAGCGGGAGGGGAGCTGTTTTTT. The chain has TRBV2 and TRBJ2-2; 9 positions agree with TRBD2. CDR1 and CDR2 (germline): SNHLY, FYNNEI. The V and J ends lost 7 bases and 8 bases, in that order; junction bases with no gene match: 2. The CDR3 consists of 12 residues.